The 10 T cell receptor beta chains in this list originate from one sample, sequenced in a study of blood T cells in healthy people across ages. Then a second PCR, running roughly 7 to 11 cycles, was carried out with a sample-barcoded 5' primer and a J-beta primer mix. TCRdb fed the 5' RACE reads into MiXCR, producing one record per CDR3 protein. The sample includes approximately 730,000 distinct CDR3 sequences, 40% to 65% seen only once; the top ten take approximately 40%. Sequencing was carried out using blood. These receptors all stem from a man older than 75 in good health.

The chain couples TRBV9 to TRBJ1-1, with a weak D call TRBD1 (6 bases). The V gene lost 0 bases and the J gene lost 1 base, with 13 bases spanning the gap. This CDR3 contains 16 residues. The germline CDR1 and CDR2 sequences are SGDLS and YYNGEE. The CDR3 protein is CASSVAAGAPNTEAFF. The DNA of the CDR3 is TGTGCCAGCAGCGTAGCGGCAGGGGCACCGAACACTGAAGCTTTCTTT.

This clonotype was picked up a small number of times. The chain employs TRBV4-1 and TRBJ2-4, with unresolved D. The DNA end favors TRBJ2-7, so the J call may be wrong. The CDR3 runs 11 residues. Per the germline V gene, CDR1 is MGHRA and CDR2 is YSYEKL. The CDR3 nucleotides read TGCGCCAGCAGCCAAGACAACGAGCAGTACTTC. The encoded protein is CASSQDNEQYF.

The rearrangement links TRBV10-2 to TRBJ2-7; D possibly uses TRBD1 or TRBD2 (5 bases each). The CDR3 sequence is 12 residues long. Trimming cost V 7 bases and J 7 bases, with 14 bases left between them. Per the germline V gene, CDR1 is WSHSY and CDR2 is SAAADI. This chain's CDR3 is CASMGDRTEQYF. Written as DNA, the CDR3 is TGCGCCAGCATGGGGGACCGGACGGAGCAGTACTTC.

The rearrangement joins TRBV29-1 to TRBJ1-1, with a possible D match to TRBD1 (6 bases). Trimming left V 6 bases short and J 9 bases short, with 14 bases between. The CDR3 consists of 11 residues. Looked up from germline, CDR1 is SQVTM and CDR2 is ANQGSEA. DNA of the CDR3: TGCAGCGTAAGCTCACGGGGGCAAGCTTTCTTT. Its protein product is CSVSSRGQAFF.

J is TRBJ2-7 and V is TRBV28, with D tentatively TRBD1 (5 bases). Germline V gives CDR1 MDHEN, CDR2 SYDVKM. The V gene lost 4 bases and the J gene lost 0 bases, with 16 bases spanning the gap. CDR3 length equals 16 residues. CDR3 residues: CASSSPRAWSSYEQYF. CDR3 coding DNA: TGTGCCAGCAGTTCGCCCAGGGCTTGGAGCTCCTACGAGCAGTACTTC.

The chain links TRBV6-5 to TRBJ2-4; 13 bases fit TRBD2. Trimming cost V 6 bases and J 12 bases; bases outside gene matches: 8. Germline lookup yields CDR1 MNHEY and CDR2 SVGAGI. CDR3 size: 14 residues. The CDR3 DNA is TGTGCCAGCAGGTCCGGGACTAGCGGGATTTCTCAGTACTTC. This encodes CASRSGTSGISQYF.

This chain connects TRBV7-2 to TRBJ2-3; 9 bases are a match to TRBD1. Germline values: CDR1 SGHTA, CDR2 FQGNSA. Trimming removed 2 bases from V and 2 bases from J; junction bases left unmatched: 5. The CDR3 runs to 16 residues. CDR3 region: CASSLKGTGITDTQYF. The CDR3 bases are TGTGCCAGCAGCTTAAAAGGGACAGGGATCACAGATACGCAGTATTTT.

This chain uses TRBV29-1 with TRBJ2-3; D remains unclear. The CDR3 length is 14 residues. Per the germline V gene, CDR1 is SQVTM and CDR2 is ANQGSEA. Trimming removed 7 bases from V and 3 bases from J, with 17 bases in between. The CDR3 bases are TGCAGCGCCGGGCTTGGGATTGGTACAGATACGCAGTATTTT. Its translation: CSAGLGIGTDTQYF.

This chain joins TRBV9 and TRBJ1-2, with D hard to call. Germline CDR1 reads SGDLS; CDR2 reads YYNGEE. This CDR3 spans 15 amino acids. V was cut by 0 bases and J by 4 bases, with 13 bases left in between. Written as DNA, the CDR3 is TGTGCCAGCAGCGTAGCTACTCGGAGCTTCTATGGCTACACCTTC. It is translated as CASSVATRSFYGYTF.

V gene TRBV6-2 or TRBV6-3 combines with J gene TRBJ1-2, with no clear D. With 0 bases removed from V and 8 bases from J, the gap between germline ends came to 13 bases. CDR3 size: 14 residues. Germline V gene data show CDR1 as MNHEY and CDR2 as SVGEGT. CDR3 coding DNA: TGTGCCAGCAGTTACTCGTTTGAAGGGCCAGGCTACACCTTC. Protein sequence: CASSYSFEGPGYTF.